These 5 T cell receptor beta chains were all obtained from the same sample, sequenced in a study of blood T cell repertoires in COVID-19. The table came from immunoSEQ multiplex PCR; TCRdb's copy has only in-frame clones and leaves some out. The table lists 200,000 or so clones, 82% of them singletons, with 6% to 8% in the top ten. Sequenced: peripheral blood. The source is a human donor with acute or convalescent COVID-19. The donor label of this sample is uncertain.

The V gene is TRBV3-1 (or the pseudogene TRBV3-2), the J gene TRBJ2-2; TRBD2 matches at 11 bases. The length of the CDR3 is 19 residues. The V gene end was trimmed by 0 bases and the J gene end by 3 bases; junction bases not matched to a gene: 9. Germline V gene lookup returns CDR1 LGHDT and CDR2 YNNKEL (reference sequence). This CDR3 is CASSQEQASGRRDTGELFF. The CDR3 nucleotides read TGTGCCAGCAGCCAAGAACAGGCTAGCGGGAGGAGGGACACCGGGGAGCTGTTTTTT.

The rearrangement links TRBV6-5 to TRBJ2-7, with 7 bases fitting TRBD2. Germline assignment: CDR1 MNHEY and CDR2 SVGAGI. The CDR3 runs to 15 residues. The J segment lost 0 bases and the V segment lost 10 bases, leaving 12 bases of the junction unmatched. CDR3 in amino acids: CATWGGDLNSYEQYF. As DNA, the CDR3 is TGTGCCACCTGGGGGGGAGATTTGAACTCCTACGAGCAGTACTTC.

The chain links TRBV9 to TRBJ2-3, with 10 bases lining up with TRBD2. The CDR3 is 16 amino acids. The trim removed 2 bases at V and 6 bases at J, leaving 9 bases unmatched. Germline CDR1 reads SGDLS; CDR2 reads YYNGEE. CDR3 coding DNA: TGTGCCAGCAGCGTTCTCCTAGCGGGAGCTTCGGATACGCAGTATTTT. It yields the protein CASSVLLAGASDTQYF.

J is TRBJ2-3 and V is TRBV28; D is perhaps TRBD2 (5 bases). Deletions cut 3 bases from V and 0 bases from J, with 10 bases between. The CDR3 has 15 residues. Germline CDR1 is MDHEN and CDR2 is SYDVKM. In nucleotides, the CDR3 is TGTGCCAGCAGTTTCGTACGGACTAGCACAGATACGCAGTATTTT. It yields the protein CASSFVRTSTDTQYF.

This sequence joins TRBV3-1 (or the pseudogene TRBV3-2) and TRBJ1-1; D is possibly TRBD1 (6 bases). Between the trimmed V and J ends, which lost 4 bases and 0 bases, there was a span of 15 bases. CDR1 and CDR2 from the germline V gene are LGHDT and YNNKEL (reference sequence). The CDR3 loop spans 16 amino acids. The DNA for the CDR3 is TGTGCCAGCAGCCGGCCTCCGGGACACCTGAACACTGAAGCTTTCTTT. Protein product: CASSRPPGHLNTEAFF.